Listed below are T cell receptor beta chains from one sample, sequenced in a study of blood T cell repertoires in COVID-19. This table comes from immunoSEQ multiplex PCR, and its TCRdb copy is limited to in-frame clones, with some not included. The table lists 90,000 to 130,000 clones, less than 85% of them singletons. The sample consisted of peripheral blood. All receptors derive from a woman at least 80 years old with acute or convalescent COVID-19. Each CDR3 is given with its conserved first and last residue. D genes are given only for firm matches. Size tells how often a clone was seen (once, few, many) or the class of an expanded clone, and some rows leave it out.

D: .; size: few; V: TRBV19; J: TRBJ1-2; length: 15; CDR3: CASTAGQTKSYGYTF; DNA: TGTGCCAGTACCGCCGGACAGACAAAATCCTATGGCTACACCTTC
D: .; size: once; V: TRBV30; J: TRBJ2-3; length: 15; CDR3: CAWSRAKRGTDTQYF; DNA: TGTGCCTGGAGTCGTGCGAAGCGCGGCACAGATACGCAGTATTTT
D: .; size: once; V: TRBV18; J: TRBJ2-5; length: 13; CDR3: CASSPFSEETQYF; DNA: TGTGCCAGCTCACCATTTAGCGAGGAGACCCAGTACTTC
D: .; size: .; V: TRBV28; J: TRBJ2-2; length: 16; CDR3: CASSKISGIITGELFF; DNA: TGTGCCAGCAGTAAAATCTCGGGAATCATCACCGGGGAGCTGTTTTTT
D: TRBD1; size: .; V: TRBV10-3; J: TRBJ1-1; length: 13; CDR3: CAIQTGMNTEAFF; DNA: TGTGCCATCCAGACAGGGATGAACACTGAAGCTTTCTTT
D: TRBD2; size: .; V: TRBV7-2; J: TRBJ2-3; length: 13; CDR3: CASSISGSDTQYF; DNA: TGTGCCAGCAGCATCAGCGGGAGTGATACGCAGTATTTT
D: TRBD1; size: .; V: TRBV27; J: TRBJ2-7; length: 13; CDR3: CASSRQGRYEQYF; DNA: TGTGCCAGCAGTCGACAGGGGCGCTACGAGCAGTACTTC
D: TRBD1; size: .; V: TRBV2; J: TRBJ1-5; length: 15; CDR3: CASSGQGTSNQPQHF; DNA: TGTGCCAGCAGTGGACAGGGAACCAGCAATCAGCCCCAGCATTTT
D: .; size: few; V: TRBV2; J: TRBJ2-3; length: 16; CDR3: CASSELGPGLTDTQYF; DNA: TGTGCCAGCAGTGAATTGGGTCCAGGACTCACAGATACGCAGTATTTT
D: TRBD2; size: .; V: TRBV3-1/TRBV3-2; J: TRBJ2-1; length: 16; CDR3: CASSQDASGTYNEQFF; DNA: TGTGCCAGCAGCCAAGATGCTAGCGGCACCTACAATGAGCAGTTCTTC
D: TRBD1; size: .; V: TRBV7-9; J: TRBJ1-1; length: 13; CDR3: CASSRRGQTEAFF; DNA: TGTGCCAGCAGCCGGAGGGGGCAAACTGAAGCTTTCTTT
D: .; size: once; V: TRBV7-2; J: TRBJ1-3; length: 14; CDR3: CASSDSHSGNTIYF; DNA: TGTGCCAGCAGCGATAGTCACTCTGGAAACACCATATATTTT
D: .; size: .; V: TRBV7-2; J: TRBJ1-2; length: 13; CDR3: CASSLGGGTGYTF; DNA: TGTGCCAGCAGCCTGGGGGGGGGAACTGGCTACACCTTC
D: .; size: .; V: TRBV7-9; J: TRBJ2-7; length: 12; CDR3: CASSPGPYEQYF; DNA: TGTGCCAGCAGCCCAGGCCCCTACGAGCAGTACTTC
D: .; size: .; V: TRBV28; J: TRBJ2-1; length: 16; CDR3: CASSRNGVRGYNEQFF; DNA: TGTGCCAGCAGTCGGAACGGGGTACGTGGCTACAATGAGCAGTTCTTC
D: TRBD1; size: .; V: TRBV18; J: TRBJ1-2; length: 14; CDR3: CASWSGGRGYGYTF; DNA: TGTGCCAGCTGGTCAGGGGGTCGCGGCTATGGCTACACCTTC
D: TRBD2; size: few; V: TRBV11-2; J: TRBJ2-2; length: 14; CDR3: CASSRLAGPGELFF; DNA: TGTGCCAGCAGCAGGCTAGCGGGACCCGGGGAGCTGTTTTTT
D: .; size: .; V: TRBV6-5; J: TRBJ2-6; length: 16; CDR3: CASSYRGARGANVLTF; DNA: TGTGCCAGCAGTTATCGGGGGGCGCGTGGGGCCAACGTCCTGACTTTC
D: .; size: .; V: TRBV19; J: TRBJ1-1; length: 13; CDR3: CASSTVVTTEAFF; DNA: TGTGCCAGTAGTACAGTCGTTACCACTGAAGCTTTCTTT
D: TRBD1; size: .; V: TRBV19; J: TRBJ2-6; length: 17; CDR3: CASTWTGAASGANVLTF; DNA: TGTGCCAGTACCTGGACAGGGGCAGCCTCTGGGGCCAACGTCCTGACTTTC
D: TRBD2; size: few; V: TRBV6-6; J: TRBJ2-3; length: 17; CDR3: CASSQTSGTSGADTQYF; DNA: TGTGCCAGCAGTCAAACCTCCGGGACTAGCGGCGCAGATACGCAGTATTTT
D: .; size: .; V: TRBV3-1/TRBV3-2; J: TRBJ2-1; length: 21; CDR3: CASSHTIGRGEILSSYNEQFF; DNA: TGTGCCAGCAGCCATACCATCGGCAGGGGCGAAATTTTGAGCTCCTACAATGAGCAGTTCTTC